Below are 18 T cell receptor beta chains sequenced from a single sample in a study of CD4+ T cells in melanoma. Sequencing was performed with immunoSEQ multiplex PCR; in TCRdb, only in-frame clones are kept and a portion is missing. The table records roughly 54,000 clones, roughly 89% of them present only once. Input material: peripheral blood. The receptors stem from a human donor with melanoma.

The rearrangement uses TRBV7-9 and TRBJ2-7; TRBD1 aligns across 8 bases. The germline CDR1 and CDR2 sequences are SEHNR and FQNEAQ (reference sequence). There are 16 residues in the CDR3. V dropped 4 bases and J dropped 2; count of bases not matched to a gene: 10. The CDR3 nucleotides read TGTGCCAGCAGCTCCGCTATGGGGGGACAGGCCTACGAGCAGTACTTC. It yields the protein CASSSAMGGQAYEQYF.

The genes are TRBV5-3 and TRBJ1-1; D might be TRBD1 (5 bases). TRBV5-3 is sorted into the ORF group, with uncertain function. The CDR3 contains 12 residues. Trimming removed 2 bases from V and 4 bases from J, with 6 bases in between. This CDR3 reads CARSFRATEAFF. The CDR3, as DNA: TGTGCCAGAAGCTTCAGGGCCACTGAAGCTTTCTTT.

The chain combines TRBV7-6 with TRBJ2-7; D is unresolved. The germline gives CDR1 SGHVS, CDR2 FNYEAQ. The CDR3 has 15 amino acids. V lost 5 bases to trimming and J lost 5 bases, with 19 bases between them. CDR3 loop: CASSPSVVSYDEQYF. In DNA, the CDR3 is TGTGCCAGCAGCCCGAGTGTGGTCTCCTACGACGAGCAGTACTTC.

The V and J genes are TRBV16 and TRBJ1-1; D is unclear. The V gene lost 0 bases and the J gene lost 3 bases, with 11 bases spanning the gap. CDR3 length equals 15 residues. Per germline, CDR1 KGHSY and CDR2 FQNENV. The CDR3 spells CASSQSGSLDTEAFF. CDR3 nucleotide sequence: TGTGCCAGCAGCCAATCTGGCTCTTTGGACACTGAAGCTTTCTTT.

The J gene is TRBJ1-4, the V gene TRBV7-2, with D tentatively TRBD1 (5 bases). CDR1 is SGHTA and CDR2 is FQGNSA in the germline V gene. The CDR3 spans 15 residues. V gave up 2 bases and J gave up 4 bases, with 11 bases separating them. Written as DNA, the CDR3 is TGTGCCAGCAGCTTATCGAAGGGGTATAATGAAAAACTGTTTTTT. Translated: CASSLSKGYNEKLFF.

The chain combines TRBV5-1 with TRBJ1-1; 9 bases are shared with TRBD1. Looked up from germline, CDR1 is SGHRS and CDR2 is YFSETQ. J was trimmed by 1 base and V by 7 bases; bases with no gene match: 11. CDR3 length: 16 residues. The CDR3: CASEGGTGWGNTEAFF. The CDR3 DNA reads as TGCGCCAGCGAAGGGGGGACAGGGTGGGGGAACACTGAAGCTTTCTTT.

The chain has TRBV2 and TRBJ2-2; tentatively, D is TRBD1 (6 bases). V was trimmed by 7 bases and J by 0 bases, leaving 15 bases between them. CDR3 length: 16 residues. Germline CDR1 and CDR2: SNHLY and FYNNEI. The CDR3 loop reads CASTTGFSSNTGELFF. CDR3 nucleotides: TGTGCCAGCACCACAGGGTTTTCCTCGAACACCGGGGAGCTGTTTTTT.

The V gene is TRBV4-1, the J gene TRBJ2-1, with no clear D. This CDR3 region has 11 residues. Germline CDR1 and CDR2: MGHRA and YSYEKL. V gave up 9 bases and J gave up 7 bases, with 10 bases separating them. This CDR3 is CASSRGNEQFF. Here the CDR3 DNA reads TGCGCCAGTTCGCGAGGTAATGAGCAGTTCTTC.

The J gene is TRBJ1-3, the V gene TRBV18; possibly TRBD1 for D (5 bases). V was cut by 3 bases and J by 0 bases, with 9 bases left in between. This CDR3 is built from 15 residues. The germline V gene encodes CDR1 KGHSH and CDR2 LQKENI. Here the CDR3 DNA reads TGTGCCAGCTCACCCAGGGTCGGCTCTGGAAACACCATATATTTT. Translating it yields CASSPRVGSGNTIYF.

The rearrangement uses TRBV29-1 and TRBJ1-2, with TRBD1 matching 7 bases. This CDR3 comprises 13 residues. In germline, CDR1 is SQVTM, CDR2 ANQGSEA. V lost 6 bases to trimming and J lost 5 bases; unmatched junction nucleotides: 9. The CDR3 nucleotides are TGCAGCGTCCCCGGGACAGAAGTATATGGCTACACCTTC. Residues: CSVPGTEVYGYTF.

DNA for the CDR3: TGTGCCTGGTCTCCGCGTGGCTACGAGCAGTACTTC. It is translated as CAWSPRGYEQYF. The V call is TRBV30, the J call TRBJ2-7, with D uncertain. The CDR3 consists of 12 residues. The germline V gene encodes CDR1 GTSNPN and CDR2 SVGIG (reference sequence). Trimming took 5 bases from V and 3 from J, leaving 11 bases between them.

V gene TRBV5-6 combines with J gene TRBJ1-1; D is uncertain. Germline CDR1 is SGHDT and CDR2 is YYEEEE. The CDR3 totals 13 residues. The V gene lost 0 bases and the J gene lost 3 bases, with 6 bases spanning the gap. The CDR3 sequence is CASSLGKDTEAFF. CDR3 nucleotide sequence: TGTGCCAGCAGCTTGGGGAAGGACACTGAAGCTTTCTTT. The variable domain in full, completed from reference TRBV5-6 and TRBJ1-1, reads DAGVTQSPTHLIKTRGQQVTLRCSPKSGHDTVSWYQQALGQGPQFIFQYYEEEERQRGNFPDRFSGHQFPNYSSELNVNALLLGDSALYLCASSLGKDTEAFFGQGTRLTVV.

The chain has TRBV5-5 and TRBJ2-7; unclear D gene. Trimming removed 0 bases from V and 3 bases from J, with 13 bases in between. The CDR3 length is 15 residues. Germline-derived CDR1 and CDR2 are SGHKS and YYEKEE (reference sequence). CDR3 in amino acids: CASSLGVGPVYEQYF. The CDR3 DNA reads as TGTGCCAGCAGCTTGGGAGTAGGCCCGGTCTACGAGCAGTACTTC.

The chain combines TRBV9 with TRBJ2-1; D gene ambiguous. Germline assignment: CDR1 SGDLS and CDR2 YYNGEE. Trimming removed 0 bases at V and 9 bases at J, with 4 bases between. The CDR3 is 11 residues long. The CDR3 sequence: CASSVEGEQFF. CDR3 sequence (DNA): TGTGCCAGCAGCGTAGAGGGTGAGCAGTTCTTC.

The J gene is TRBJ2-3, the V gene TRBV9, with 8 bases fitting TRBD2. The CDR3 loop spans 16 amino acids. V dropped 0 bases and J dropped 3; count of bases not matched to a gene: 6. CDR1 is SGDLS and CDR2 is YYNGEE in the germline V gene. CDR3 nucleotides: TGTGCCAGCAGCGTAGATGTGAGCGGGGGAACAGATACGCAGTATTTT. Its protein is CASSVDVSGGTDTQYF.

The CDR3 loop is CASSLPTGNYGYTF. In DNA form, the CDR3 reads TGTGCCAGCAGTTTACCGACGGGCAACTATGGCTACACCTTC. The chain employs TRBV28 and TRBJ1-2; no definite D call. Per the germline V gene, CDR1 is MDHEN and CDR2 is SYDVKM. V lost 2 bases to trimming and J lost 2 bases, with 9 bases between them. The CDR3 contains 14 residues.

This sequence joins TRBV27 and TRBJ1-1, with 8 bases lining up with TRBD1. CDR1 MNHEY and CDR2 SMNVEV come from the germline V gene (reference sequence). CDR3 length: 16 residues. With V trimmed by 6 bases and J by 0 bases, 9 bases remained unmatched. The CDR3 reads CASRPDRGYMNTEAFF. Here the CDR3 DNA reads TGTGCCAGCAGACCAGACAGGGGCTATATGAACACTGAAGCTTTCTTT.

The V call is TRBV28, the J call TRBJ2-1; D is tentatively TRBD1 or TRBD2 (5 bases each). The germline V and J ends were trimmed by 5 bases and 15 bases, with 23 bases remaining between them. CDR3 size: 14 residues. Germline CDR1 reads MDHEN; CDR2 reads SYDVKM. For the CDR3, the DNA is TGTGCCAGCAGTCATCTAAAGGGACCGACAAACCGGTTCTTC. Protein sequence: CASSHLKGPTNRFF. Full variable domain (rest looked up from reference TRBV28 and TRBJ2-1): DVKVTQSSRYLVKRTGEKVFLECVQDMDHENMFWYRQDPGLGLRLIYFSYDVKMKEKGDIPEGYSVSREKKERFSLILESASTNQTSMYLCASSHLKGPTNRFFGPGTRLTVL.